The 6 T cell receptor beta chains reported below all come from one sample, sequenced in a study of T cell responses to AZD1222 COVID-19 vaccine. Sequencing used immunoSEQ multiplex PCR; TCRdb keeps in-frame clones, though not all of them. The repertoire holds some 200,000 clones, with over 85% as singletons. The specimen comprised peripheral blood, sampled on day 0 of AZD1222 vaccination. These receptors all come from an adult in good health.

This clone was detected once. The genes are TRBV2 and TRBJ2-2; 11 nucleotides agree with TRBD2. The germline CDR1 and CDR2 sequences are SNHLY and FYNNEI. The CDR3 is 17 amino acids. The trim removed 0 bases at V and 5 bases at J, leaving 5 bases unmatched. The CDR3: CASSEASSGRGTGELFF. The CDR3 DNA reads TGTGCCAGCAGTGAAGCGAGTAGCGGGAGGGGTACCGGGGAGCTGTTTTTT.

This clone showed up just once. The chain has TRBV6-5 and TRBJ1-1; D perhaps matches TRBD1 (5 bases). V lost 0 bases and J 4 bases, leaving 9 bases between the germline ends. The CDR3 contains 14 residues. Germline V gives CDR1 MNHEY, CDR2 SVGAGI. The CDR3, as DNA: TGTGCCAGCAGTTACTCGGGCGGGGGCACTGAAGCTTTCTTT. Residues: CASSYSGGGTEAFF.

The rearrangement uses TRBV2 and TRBJ1-2; no firm D call. Germline V gene data show CDR1 as SNHLY and CDR2 as FYNNEI. CDR3 length: 12 residues. Trimming removed 7 bases from V and 2 bases from J, with 8 bases in between. CDR3 amino acids: CASIQRNYGYTF. DNA for the CDR3: TGTGCCAGCATACAGAGGAACTATGGCTACACCTTC. Filled out from reference TRBV2 and TRBJ1-2, the complete variable domain reads EPEVTQTPSHQVTQMGQEVILRCVPISNHLYFYWYRQILGQKVEFLVSFYNNEISEKSEIFDDQFSVERPDGSNFTLKIRSTKLEDSAMYFCASIQRNYGYTFGSGTRLTVV.

This chain uses TRBV2 with TRBJ1-3; tentative D call: TRBD1 (5 bases). The CDR3 is made up of 15 amino acids. Germline CDR1 and CDR2: SNHLY and FYNNEI. The V end was cut by 7 bases, the J end by 4 bases, with 17 bases between. The DNA for the CDR3 is TGTGCCAGCACCCCGGGGGAATGGGCCGGAAACACCATATATTTT. This translates into CASTPGEWAGNTIYF. The complete variable domain, with remaining parts taken from reference TRBV2 and TRBJ1-3, reads EPEVTQTPSHQVTQMGQEVILRCVPISNHLYFYWYRQILGQKVEFLVSFYNNEISEKSEIFDDQFSVERPDGSNFTLKIRSTKLEDSAMYFCASTPGEWAGNTIYFGEGSWLTVV.

V gene TRBV5-5 combines with J gene TRBJ1-6, with 8 bases matching TRBD1. The V gene end was trimmed by 4 bases and the J gene end by 5 bases; junction bases not matched to a gene: 20. This CDR3 is built from 20 residues. From germline, CDR1 is SGHKS and CDR2 YYEKEE (reference sequence). The chain's CDR3 is CASSPEGQVSYPTNNSPLHF. In nucleotides, the CDR3 is TGTGCCAGCAGCCCGGAGGGACAGGTATCATACCCAACCAATAATTCACCCCTCCACTTT. Full variable domain (outside the CDR3, taken from reference TRBV5-5 and TRBJ1-6): DAGVTQSPTHLIKTRGQQVTLRCSPISGHKSVSWYQQVLGQGPQFIFQYYEKEERGRGNFPDRFSARQFPNYSSELNVNALLLGDSALYLCASSPEGQVSYPTNNSPLHFGNGTRLTVT.

The chain has TRBV12-3 or TRBV12-4 and TRBJ1-2; D remains ambiguous. V dropped 1 base and J dropped 6 bases, with 9 bases sitting between them. This CDR3 contains 13 residues. In nucleotides, the CDR3 is TGTGCCAGCAGTTTAGATACAGTGAATGGCTACACCTTC. It specifies CASSLDTVNGYTF.